The sequence of this T cell receptor (beta chain) was determined in a study of cytomegalovirus exposure and HLA in healthy donors. Study-level information: An earlier analysis found some 100 million unique TCR beta sequences from approximately 190 million T cells.

V lost 1 base and J lost 3; bases outside the gene matches: 7. Germline loops: CDR1 SGHVS, CDR2 FNYEAQ. This CDR3 is built from 16 residues. 60 Vbeta and 13 Jbeta primers were used in PCR. The data were produced by immunoSEQ multiplex PCR, yet TCRdb's version contains in-frame clones alone and is incomplete. The table shows just over 150,000 clones, with 65% to 90% occurring only once. The TCR was taken from a woman in her late teens or twenties in good health and CMV-seronegative. Sequenced input: PBMCs. The chain couples TRBV7-6 to TRBJ1-1; 8 positions agree with TRBD1. DNA for the CDR3: TGTGCCAGCAGCTTAGTACAGGGGGGGTCTGACACTGAAGCTTTCTTT. Its translation is CASSLVQGGSDTEAFF. The complete variable domain, with remaining parts taken from reference TRBV7-6 and TRBJ1-1, reads GAGVSQSPRYKVTKRGQDVALRCDPISGHVSLYWYRQALGQGPEFLTYFNYEAQQDKSGLPNDRFSAERPEGSISTLTIQRTEQRDSAMYRCASSLVQGGSDTEAFFGQGTRLTVV.